The source of this T cell receptor (beta chain) is a study of blood T cell repertoires in COVID-19. Sequencing used immunoSEQ multiplex PCR; TCRdb keeps in-frame clones, though not all of them. Altogether roughly 350,000 clones are present, roughly 90% being singletons, with the ten largest covering about 7.3%. Trimming removed 6 bases at V and 1 base at J, with 13 bases between. Germline values: CDR1 MDHEN, CDR2 SYDVKM. This CDR3 contains 14 residues. Sequenced sample: peripheral blood. The V and J genes are TRBV28 and TRBJ2-7; D is uncertain. The sequence came from a woman between 65 and 79 years old with COVID-19, enrolled during active disease. CDR3 bases: TGTGCCAGCAGCCCCCCGAACTATTCCTACGAGCAGTACTTC. Amino acids: CASSPPNYSYEQYF.